The 6 T cell receptor beta chains reported below all come from one sample, sequenced in a study of blood T cells in healthy people across ages. Through a sample-barcoded 5' primer and a J-beta primer mix, a second PCR was run for roughly 7 to 11 cycles. MiXCR, applied by TCRdb to the 5' RACE reads, yields one record per CDR3 protein. Here the sample spans a few hundred thousand distinct CDR3 sequences, about 52% being singletons. The sequenced material came from blood. These receptors came from a man between 60 and 70 years old in good health.

This sequence joins TRBV11-2 and TRBJ2-1; D ambiguous. V dropped 5 bases and J dropped 5 bases, with 13 bases sitting between them. Germline values: CDR1 SGHAT, CDR2 FQNNGV. This CDR3 spans 14 amino acids. Here the CDR3 DNA reads TGTGCCAGCAGCCCCCGGGCCGTCAACAATGAGCAGTTCTTC. Protein product: CASSPRAVNNEQFF.

There are a few counts of this clonotype. CDR3 in DNA: TGTGCCAGCAGCGCAGGGGGGTTTCAGTACGAGCAGTACTTC. Protein: CASSAGGFQYEQYF. The V gene is TRBV5-4, the J gene TRBJ2-7, with D possibly TRBD1 on 7 matching bases. The CDR3 runs to 14 residues. Between the trimmed V and J ends, which lost 4 bases and 4 bases, there was a span of 15 bases. Looked up from germline, CDR1 is SGHNT and CDR2 is YYREEE (reference sequence).

This clonotype was seen at least ten times. The V gene is TRBV12-3 or TRBV12-4, the J gene TRBJ2-1; no clear D. The CDR3 length is 16 residues. Between the trimmed V and J ends, which lost 6 bases and 0 bases, there was a span of 15 bases. The CDR3 DNA is TGTGCCAGCAGCTCCGCTGGAGATAACTCCTACAATGAGCAGTTCTTC. It yields the protein CASSSAGDNSYNEQFF.

V gene TRBV20-1 combines with J gene TRBJ2-7, with D maybe TRBD1 (6 bases). The CDR3 spans 14 residues. With 2 bases removed from V and 3 bases from J, the gap between germline ends came to 14 bases. Germline V lookup: CDR1 DFQATT, CDR2 SNEGSKA (reference sequence). In DNA, the CDR3 is TGCAGTGCTAGATCTCGGGACATCTACTACGAGCAGTACTTC. Translated, it gives CSARSRDIYYEQYF.

The chain has TRBV18 and TRBJ2-6; perhaps TRBD1 as D (6 bases). This CDR3 is 15 amino acids long. Germline loops: CDR1 KGHSH, CDR2 LQKENI. Trimming took 5 bases from V and 4 from J, leaving 12 bases between them. CDR3 in amino acids: CASSGTGPGANVLTF. The CDR3 bases are TGTGCCAGCTCAGGTACAGGGCCCGGGGCCAACGTCCTGACTTTC.

The chain employs TRBV12-3 or TRBV12-4 and TRBJ2-5; 12 bases line up with TRBD2. V gave up 5 bases and J gave up 5 bases; unmatched junction bases: 9. This CDR3 contains 16 residues. This CDR3 reads CASSSTSGRLGETQYF. The CDR3 bases are TGTGCCAGCAGTAGCACTAGCGGGAGGCTCGGGGAGACCCAGTACTTC.